A single sample gave rise to the 26 T cell receptor beta chains below, sequenced in a study of blood T cell repertoires in COVID-19. Sequenced by immunoSEQ multiplex PCR; TCRdb stores in-frame clones only, minus some. The repertoire holds 330,000 or so clones, with about 88% as singletons. The sample consisted of PBMCs or T cells enriched from blood (not recorded which). These receptors all come from a woman aged 25 to 39 who had been exposed to COVID-19.

In its sample, this clone was seen once. This chain links TRBV27 with TRBJ2-7; tentatively, D is TRBD1 (6 bases). V lost 6 bases and J lost 6, with 18 bases in between. The germline V gene has CDR1 MNHEY and CDR2 SMNVEV (reference sequence). The CDR3 has 14 amino acids. The CDR3 region is CASSYKDSSGEQYF. In nucleotides, the CDR3 is TGTGCCAGCAGCTATAAGGACAGTTCCGGCGAGCAGTACTTC.

V gene TRBV9 combines with J gene TRBJ2-2; TRBD1 aligns across 8 bases. V shed 0 bases and J 5 bases; nucleotides not matched to a gene: 9. Germline CDR1 SGDLS, CDR2 YYNGEE. The length of the CDR3 is 17 residues. The CDR3 is CASSVAGRGLLTGELFF. The CDR3 region has the DNA TGTGCCAGCAGCGTAGCAGGCAGGGGGCTTCTGACCGGGGAGCTGTTTTTT.

J is TRBJ1-4 and V is TRBV28; D possibly corresponds to TRBD1 (5 bases). Trimming removed 4 bases at V and 3 bases at J, with 18 bases between. This CDR3 has 17 residues. Germline V gene sequence: CDR1 MDHEN, CDR2 SYDVKM. The CDR3 loop reads CASSSPGGGVPNEKLFF. CDR3 nucleotide sequence: TGTGCCAGCAGTTCCCCGGGAGGAGGGGTACCTAATGAAAAACTGTTTTTT.

The chain has TRBV3-1 (or the pseudogene TRBV3-2) and TRBJ1-3, with D possibly being TRBD1 (5 bases). Germline loops: CDR1 LGHDT, CDR2 YNNKEL (reference sequence). Trimming took off 4 bases at V and 8 bases at J, with 9 bases between the two ends. This CDR3 has 12 amino acids. In nucleotides, the CDR3 is TGTGCCAGCAGCCCAGGGTCCGACACCATATATTTT. This codes for CASSPGSDTIYF.

V and J are TRBV27 and TRBJ1-1; possible D gene TRBD1, 5 bases. With 3 bases removed from V and 3 bases from J, the gap between germline ends came to 17 bases. The CDR3 sequence is 16 residues long. Looked up from germline, CDR1 is MNHEY and CDR2 is SMNVEV (reference sequence). CDR3 region: CASSFRPGDFYTEAFF. The CDR3 region has the DNA TGTGCCAGCAGTTTCCGTCCGGGGGACTTTTACACTGAAGCTTTCTTT.

The V and J genes are TRBV28 and TRBJ2-5; possible D gene TRBD1, 6 bases. The V gene lost 4 bases and the J gene lost 4 bases, with 16 bases spanning the gap. CDR3 length: 15 residues. Germline CDR1 reads MDHEN; CDR2 reads SYDVKM. CDR3 amino acids: CASSSLRGAGETQYF. As DNA, the CDR3 is TGTGCCAGCAGTTCCCTCAGGGGCGCCGGAGAGACCCAGTACTTC.

The chain has TRBV10-3 and TRBJ1-2; a weak D match, TRBD1 (5 bases). Between the trimmed V and J ends, which lost 8 bases and 8 bases, there was a span of 21 bases. Germline V gene sequence: CDR1 ENHRY, CDR2 SYGVKD. The CDR3 consists of 14 residues. The CDR3 DNA is TGTGCCATCGCCGCACGGGACTGGGATAACGGCTACACCTTC. Translating gives CAIAARDWDNGYTF.

The chain carries TRBV6-5 and TRBJ1-2; 7 nucleotides align to TRBD1. The CDR3 is 12 amino acids. The V and J ends lost 10 bases and 4 bases, in that order; junction bases with no gene match: 6. CDR1 is MNHEY, CDR2 SVGAGI, per germline. The CDR3 loop is CATRQGGYGYTF. The DNA for the CDR3 is TGTGCCACGCGACAGGGCGGCTATGGCTACACCTTC.

This clone has only one observation. The rearrangement links TRBV2 to TRBJ2-7; TRBD2 aligns across 7 bases. This CDR3 comprises 13 residues. Trimming cost V 6 bases and J 4 bases; bases outside gene matches: 6. Germline V gene data show CDR1 as SNHLY and CDR2 as FYNNEI. The DNA for the CDR3 is TGTGCCAGCAGGGGCGGGAGAGGATACGAGCAGTACTTC. Translation gives CASRGGRGYEQYF.

This clone occurred once. The J gene is TRBJ1-1, the V gene TRBV7-3; possible D gene TRBD1, 5 bases. V lost 4 bases, J lost 5 bases, and 14 bases lay in between. The V gene's germline CDR1 is SGHTA and CDR2 FQGTGA. CDR3 length: 14 residues. As DNA, the CDR3 is TGTGCCAGCAGCTCACAAGGGGTCGGGACTGAAGCTTTCTTT. Its protein product is CASSSQGVGTEAFF.

With respect to this clone: The sample carries other DNA sequences with the same CDR3. V usage is TRBV9 and J usage is TRBJ2-7, with 11 bases matching TRBD1. The J segment lost 4 bases and the V segment lost 2 bases, leaving 2 bases of the junction unmatched. The germline gives CDR1 SGDLS, CDR2 YYNGEE. CDR3 size: 14 residues. The chain's CDR3 is CASSVGQGGYEQYF. The CDR3 coding sequence is TGTGCCAGCAGCGTGGGACAGGGGGGGTACGAGCAGTACTTC.

V is TRBV5-1 and J is TRBJ2-5, with 10 positions matching TRBD2. Looked up from germline, CDR1 is SGHRS and CDR2 is YFSETQ. The CDR3 contains 18 residues. Losses at the gene ends were 4 bases for V and 5 bases for J; bases not matched to a gene: 17. The CDR3 protein is CASSRRLAGALTEETQYF. CDR3 coding DNA: TGCGCCAGCAGCCGACGGCTAGCGGGAGCCCTCACGGAGGAGACCCAGTACTTC.

The chain combines TRBV29-1 with TRBJ1-2; 9 positions match TRBD1. This CDR3 is 15 amino acids long. Germline V CDR1 and CDR2: SQVTM, ANQGSEA. V shed 4 bases, J shed 2 bases, and the junction held 8 bases outside the gene matches. In nucleotides, the CDR3 is TGCAGCGTTGGACTGGACAGGGGTGGGAACTATGGCTACACCTTC. It translates to CSVGLDRGGNYGYTF.

V and J are TRBV27 and TRBJ1-1; D possibly corresponds to TRBD1 (5 bases). The germline V gene has CDR1 MNHEY and CDR2 SMNVEV (reference sequence). The V end was cut by 4 bases, the J end by 4 bases, with 13 bases between. The CDR3 covers 14 residues. The CDR3 bases are TGTGCCAGCAGTTCACCGGGACTCGGCACTGAAGCTTTCTTT. This translates into CASSSPGLGTEAFF.

The rearrangement links TRBV24-1 to TRBJ1-1; D call uncertain. Germline V gene data show CDR1 as KGHDR and CDR2 as SFDVKD. The V end lost 9 bases, the J end lost 1 base, and 8 bases lay between the germline ends. This CDR3 spans 12 amino acids. Here the CDR3 reads CATRGGNTEAFF. In nucleotides, the CDR3 is TGTGCCACCCGAGGAGGGAACACTGAAGCTTTCTTT.

This clone appeared once. This chain joins TRBV30 and TRBJ2-5; D is ambiguous. V was cut by 0 bases and J by 4 bases, with 15 bases left in between. The CDR3 covers 15 residues. Germline V gives CDR1 GTSNPN, CDR2 SVGIG (reference sequence). In nucleotides, the CDR3 is TGTGCCTGGAGTGTACCTCTAGGTCCGATAGAGACCCAGTACTTC. Protein product: CAWSVPLGPIETQYF.

The chain joins TRBV10-2 to TRBJ1-6; D possibly corresponds to TRBD1 (6 bases). Germline CDR1 is WSHSY and CDR2 is SAAADI. The CDR3 contains 15 residues. Trimming removed 6 bases from V and 5 bases from J, with 14 bases in between. This chain's CDR3 is CASRLLTGNNSPLHF. CDR3 nucleotide sequence: TGCGCCAGCAGGCTTTTGACAGGAAATAATTCACCCCTCCACTTT.

The chain couples TRBV29-1 to TRBJ1-2; TRBD1 matches 7 bases. The ends lost 8 bases at V and 4 bases at J; junction bases unmatched: 4. This CDR3 spans 11 amino acids. The germline gives CDR1 SQVTM, CDR2 ANQGSEA. CDR3 sequence reads: CSMTGSYGYTF. CDR3 DNA: TGCAGCATGACAGGGTCCTATGGCTACACCTTC. Full variable domain (outside the CDR3, taken from reference TRBV29-1 and TRBJ1-2): SAVISQKPSRDICQRGTSLTIQCQVDSQVTMMFWYRQQPGQSLTLIATANQGSEATYESGFVIDKFPISRPNLTFSTLTVSNMSPEDSSIYLCSMTGSYGYTFGSGTRLTVV.

This rearrangement joins TRBV11-2 to TRBJ2-4, with D possibly TRBD2 on 6 matching bases. Trimming took 1 base from V and 7 from J, leaving 14 bases between them. The CDR3 contains 15 residues. Germline CDR1 is SGHAT and CDR2 is FQNNGV. CDR3 loop: CASSLVGGFGNIQYF. In DNA, the CDR3 is TGTGCCAGCAGCTTAGTGGGGGGTTTCGGGAACATTCAGTACTTC.

This rearrangement joins TRBV15 to TRBJ2-7; 9 bases align to TRBD1. CDR1 and CDR2 (germline): LNHNV, YYDKDF (reference sequence). The CDR3 length is 15 residues. Trimming cost V 2 bases and J 3 bases; bases outside gene matches: 5. Here the CDR3 DNA reads TGTGCCACCAGCAGACCCGGGACAGGGTTCTACGAGCAGTACTTC. It specifies CATSRPGTGFYEQYF.

The chain joins TRBV6-6 to TRBJ2-1; TRBD2 matches 8 bases. The germline V gene encodes CDR1 MNHNY and CDR2 SVGAGI (reference sequence). V gave up 6 bases and J gave up 4 bases; unmatched junction bases: 8. CDR3 length: 15 residues. This chain's CDR3 is CASRQLAAAYNEQFF. Here the CDR3 DNA reads TGTGCCAGCAGACAACTAGCGGCCGCATACAATGAGCAGTTCTTC.

The chain recombines TRBV10-3 with TRBJ2-5; the D gene is possibly TRBD1 (7 bases). Trimming shortened V by 6 bases and J by 2 bases, and 10 bases separated the two germline ends. CDR1 ENHRY and CDR2 SYGVKD come from the germline V gene. This CDR3 is 13 amino acids long. This chain's CDR3 is CAIRQGGQETQYF. The CDR3 DNA reads TGTGCCATCAGGCAGGGGGGTCAAGAGACCCAGTACTTC.

The CDR3, as DNA: TGTGCCAGCAGTTTTGGGCAGGGCAATGAGCAGTTCTTC. Amino acid sequence: CASSFGQGNEQFF. The V gene is TRBV12-3 or TRBV12-4, the J gene TRBJ2-1, with TRBD1 as a possible D gene (5 bases). V gave up 3 bases and J gave up 6 bases, with 9 bases separating them. This CDR3 has 13 amino acids.

The genes are TRBV7-6 and TRBJ2-3; D not resolved. The germline V gene has CDR1 SGHVS and CDR2 FNYEAQ. The V end was cut by 8 bases, the J end by 1 base, with 4 bases between. The CDR3 is made up of 11 amino acids. Written as DNA, the CDR3 is TGTGCCAGCGAGGGCACAGATACGCAGTATTTT. Protein: CASEGTDTQYF.

The V and J genes are TRBV7-9 and TRBJ2-2; TRBD1 matches 12 bases. CDR1 SEHNR and CDR2 FQNEAQ come from the germline V gene (reference sequence). The ends lost 6 bases at V and 6 bases at J; junction bases unmatched: 5. The CDR3 runs to 15 residues. The CDR3 region is CASSYRDRGPGELFF. The CDR3 DNA reads TGTGCCAGCAGTTACCGGGACAGGGGGCCCGGGGAGCTGTTTTTT.

This rearrangement joins TRBV29-1 to TRBJ2-7; D not certain. CDR3 length: 12 amino acids. Germline values: CDR1 SQVTM, CDR2 ANQGSEA. With 3 bases removed from V and 3 bases from J, the gap between germline ends came to 9 bases. The CDR3: CSVEVEFYEQYF. The CDR3 DNA reads as TGCAGCGTTGAGGTAGAGTTCTACGAGCAGTACTTC.